In its sample, the clone carrying this TCR beta chain was seen a few times. Its antigen is currently unknown. The source of the sample is a study of T cells in Graves' hyperthyroidism and ophthalmopathy. Disease duration under 2 months; hyperthyroidism patients were aged 18 to 65. Cells are PBMCs isolated from about 10 ml of fresh blood. Whole-study results and caveats: In blood, most of the thyroid clonotypes expanded above 0.001 were also present.

Amplified TCR beta CDR3 regions came from RNA transcripts. With the HTBI primer set, the TCR CDR3 went through a first round of RT-PCR. TCRdb redid the calling of the multiplex PCR reads with MiXCR, one entry per CDR3 protein. The sample shows more than 500,000 distinct CDR3 sequences, roughly 15% of them seen only once. Sample: blood. This clonotype originated in a woman in her forties with Graves' hyperthyroidism.

The CDR3 is CASSLGNAAHEQYF. The CDR3 DNA follows: TGCGCCAGCAGCTTGGGTAATGCGGCCCACGAGCAGTACTTC. The gene calls are TRBV5-1 and TRBJ2-7; D is undetermined. The CDR3 is made up of 14 amino acids. The V gene lost 0 bases and the J gene lost 5 bases, with 12 bases spanning the gap. The V gene's germline CDR1 is SGHRS and CDR2 YFSETQ. The full variable domain, rest sourced from reference TRBV5-1 and TRBJ2-7, is KAGVTQTPRYLIKTRGQQVTLSCSPISGHRSVSWYQQTPGQGLQFLFEYFSETQRNKGNFPGRFSGRQFSNSRSEMNVSTLELGDSALYLCASSLGNAAHEQYFGPGTRLTVT.